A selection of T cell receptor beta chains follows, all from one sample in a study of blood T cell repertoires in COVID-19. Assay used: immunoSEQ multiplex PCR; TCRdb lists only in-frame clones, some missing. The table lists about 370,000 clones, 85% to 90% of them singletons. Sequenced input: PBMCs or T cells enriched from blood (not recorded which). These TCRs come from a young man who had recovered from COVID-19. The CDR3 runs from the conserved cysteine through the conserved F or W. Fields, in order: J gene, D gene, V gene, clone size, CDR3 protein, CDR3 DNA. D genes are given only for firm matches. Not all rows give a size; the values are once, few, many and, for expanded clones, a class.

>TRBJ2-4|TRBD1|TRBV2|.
CASIFYRGQMGNIQYF
TGTGCCAGCATATTCTACAGGGGGCAAATGGGAAACATTCAGTACTTC
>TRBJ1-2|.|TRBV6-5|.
CASRVGHDYGYTF
TGTGCCAGCAGGGTAGGACATGACTATGGCTACACCTTC
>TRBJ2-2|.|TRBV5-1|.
CASSLFPEGASGELFF
TGCGCCAGCAGCTTGTTTCCGGAGGGGGCCTCCGGGGAGCTGTTTTTT
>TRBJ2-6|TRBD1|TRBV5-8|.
CASSWDIQGGANVLTF
TGTGCCAGCAGCTGGGACATACAGGGGGGGGCCAACGTCCTGACTTTC
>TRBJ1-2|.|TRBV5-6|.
CASSFPVQGGYTF
TGTGCCAGCAGCTTCCCAGTTCAGGGTGGCTACACCTTC
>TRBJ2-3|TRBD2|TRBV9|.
CASSPGTSGITSTDTQYF
TGTGCCAGCAGCCCCGGGACTAGCGGGATCACTAGCACAGATACGCAGTATTTT
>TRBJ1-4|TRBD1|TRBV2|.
CASSTGGAVHNEKLFF
TGTGCCAGCAGTACAGGGGGCGCAGTTCATAATGAAAAACTGTTTTTT
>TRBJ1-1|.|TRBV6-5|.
CASSGEGVSFF
TGTGCCAGCAGCGGCGAGGGAGTATCTTTCTTT
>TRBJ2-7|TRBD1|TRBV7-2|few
CASSSGQGSMAKYF
TGTGCCAGCAGCTCCGGACAGGGCAGTATGGCCAAGTACTTC
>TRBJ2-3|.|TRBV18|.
CASSPFNDKSDTQYF
TGTGCCAGCTCACCCTTTAACGACAAATCAGATACGCAGTATTTT
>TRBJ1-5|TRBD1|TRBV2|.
CASVPRQGANQPQHF
TGTGCCAGCGTTCCTAGACAGGGGGCCAATCAGCCCCAGCATTTT
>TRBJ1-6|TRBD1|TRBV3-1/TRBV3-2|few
CASSQEPSGTGRSPLHF
TGTGCCAGCAGCCAAGAGCCATCCGGGACAGGGAGATCACCCCTCCACTTT
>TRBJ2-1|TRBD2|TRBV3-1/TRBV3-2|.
CASSQAWTSGGAFNEQFF
TGTGCCAGCAGCCAAGCTTGGACTAGCGGGGGGGCATTCAATGAGCAGTTCTTC
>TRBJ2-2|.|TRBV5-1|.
CASSFTGANTGELFF
TGCGCCAGCAGCTTTACGGGGGCGAACACCGGGGAGCTGTTTTTT
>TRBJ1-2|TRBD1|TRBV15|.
CATSRDRTGGDGYTF
TGTGCCACCAGCAGAGACCGGACAGGGGGCGATGGCTACACCTTC
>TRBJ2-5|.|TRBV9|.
CASSRAQETQYF
TGTGCCAGCTCAAGAGCCCAAGAGACCCAGTACTTC
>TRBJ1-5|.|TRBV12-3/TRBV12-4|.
CASSGVVNQPQHF
TGTGCCAGCAGCGGGGTCGTCAATCAGCCCCAGCATTTT
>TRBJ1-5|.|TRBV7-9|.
CASSLGQFNQPQHF
TGTGCCAGCAGCTTAGGACAGTTCAATCAGCCCCAGCATTTT
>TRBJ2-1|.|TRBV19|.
CASSSPPGTVNNEQFF
TGTGCCAGTAGTTCCCCGCCGGGGACTGTTAACAATGAGCAGTTCTTC
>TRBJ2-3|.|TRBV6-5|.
CASASLANTDTQYF
TGTGCCAGCGCTTCTCTGGCAAACACAGATACGCAGTATTTT
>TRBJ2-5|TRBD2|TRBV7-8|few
CASSPRIAGAGKQETQYF
TGTGCCAGCAGCCCCAGGATAGCGGGGGCCGGAAAGCAAGAGACCCAGTACTTC
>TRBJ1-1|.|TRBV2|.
CASASYTLAGFF
TGTGCCAGCGCATCATACACCCTCGCAGGTTTCTTT
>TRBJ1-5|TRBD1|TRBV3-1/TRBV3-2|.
CASSPTRDRYQPQHF
TGTGCCAGCAGCCCTACCCGGGACAGGTATCAGCCCCAGCATTTT
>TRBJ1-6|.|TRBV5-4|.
CASSLYGGNSPLHF
TGTGCCAGCAGCTTATACGGGGGAAATTCACCCCTCCACTTT
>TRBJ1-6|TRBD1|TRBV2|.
CASRGGQGNHSPLHF
TGTGCCAGCAGGGGGGGACAGGGTAATCATTCACCCCTCCACTTT
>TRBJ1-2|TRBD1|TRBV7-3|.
CASSPDRNYGYTF
TGTGCCAGCAGCCCGGACAGGAACTATGGCTACACCTTC
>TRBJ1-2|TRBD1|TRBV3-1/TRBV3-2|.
CASSQEGQGGGYTF
TGTGCCAGCAGCCAAGAGGGACAGGGCGGAGGCTACACCTTC
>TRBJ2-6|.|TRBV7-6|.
CASSPDRRSGANVLTF
TGTGCCAGCAGCCCCGACAGGAGGTCTGGGGCCAACGTCCTGACTTTC
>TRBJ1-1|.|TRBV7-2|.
CASSLDGRGNTEAFF
TGTGCCAGCAGCTTAGATGGTCGGGGGAACACTGAAGCTTTCTTT
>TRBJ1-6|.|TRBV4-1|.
CASSQEGRGLGSPLHF
TGCGCCAGCAGCCAAGAGGGGCGGGGGCTCGGTTCACCCCTCCACTTT
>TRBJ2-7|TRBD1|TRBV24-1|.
CATSDFSGTGSYEQYF
TGTGCCACCAGTGATTTTTCCGGGACAGGGTCCTACGAGCAGTACTTC
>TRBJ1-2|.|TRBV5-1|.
CASSPAQVNYGYTF
TGCGCCAGCAGCCCCGCGCAGGTTAACTATGGCTACACCTTC
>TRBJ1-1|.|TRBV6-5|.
CASSRPTGVSRAFF
TGTGCCAGCAGTCGACCTACAGGAGTTAGTCGGGCTTTCTTT
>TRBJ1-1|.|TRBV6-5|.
CASSPTWGGEAFF
TGTGCCAGCAGTCCCACATGGGGCGGTGAAGCTTTCTTT
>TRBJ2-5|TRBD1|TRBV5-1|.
CASSSQTGGETQYF
TGCGCCAGCAGCTCCCAGACAGGGGGTGAGACCCAGTACTTC
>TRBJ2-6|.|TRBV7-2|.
CASTFSGAPSGANVLTF
TGTGCCAGCACCTTTTCTGGAGCTCCCTCTGGGGCCAACGTCCTGACTTTC
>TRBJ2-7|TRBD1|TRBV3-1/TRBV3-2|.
CASSPGQNERYF
TGTGCCAGCAGCCCGGGACAGAATGAAAGGTACTTC
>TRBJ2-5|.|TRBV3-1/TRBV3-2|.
CASSQDVAGMETQYF
TGTGCCAGCAGCCAAGATGTCGCAGGGATGGAGACCCAGTACTTC
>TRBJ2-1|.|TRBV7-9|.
CASRRVPAASHLGNEQFF
TGTGCCAGCAGGCGGGTTCCGGCGGCCTCTCACCTGGGAAATGAGCAGTTCTTC
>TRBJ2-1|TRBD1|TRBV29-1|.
CSVETLTGYNEQFF
TGCAGCGTTGAAACCCTGACAGGGTACAATGAGCAGTTCTTC